This note documents a single T cell receptor (beta chain) sequence. This receptor's antigen is unknown. Base quality data are lacking; no much larger clone is found one base away. The donors were healthy, HIV-negative adults with no recently reported acute infections or vaccinations. Every donor was a Caucasian adult living in Nashville, Tennessee, USA. CD4+ T cells were enriched by magnetic negative selection, after which naive cells were positively selected on CD45RA and the negative fraction was taken as the memory subset. Blood was collected by leukapheresis, and PBMCs were isolated by Ficoll-Histopaque density gradient centrifugation and then cryopreserved in liquid nitrogen vapor phase. Analytical flow cytometry was used to check the purity and quantity of every magnetically sorted T cell population. From each sorted fraction, genomic DNA was isolated and quantified by UV absorbance on a Nanodrop 2000c.

From the cysteine up to the phenylalanine, the CDR3 has a length of 14 residues. The retained sequence is limited to the CDR3, 42 bases, with the frame set at the first base. CDR1 MDHEN and CDR2 SYDVKM are derived from the germline V gene. V is cut by 3 bases and J by 2 bases, and the space between the germline ends is 11 bases. The sample belongs to a study of shared clonotypes between healthy human individuals (dated by TCRdb to about 2020). At the level of the whole study: The cohort comprised a couple of women and a few men aged 18 to 49 years. Leukapheresis yielded between about 0.85 and 10 billion PBMCs per donor. For each donor, CD4 naive and CD4 memory were each given three plates, CD8 naive was given two plates, and CD8 memory was given one plate. Blood TCR repertoires of five healthy adults were deeply sequenced to estimate repertoire size and the extent of clonotype sharing between individuals. To increase sequencing depth and limit assay-specific biases, different laboratories used diverse techniques to prepare libraries and sequence TCR repertoires. Study-wide conclusions, independent of this receptor: Compared with non-shared clonotypes, the clonotypes found in all four sorted-subset donors had higher generation probabilities. Roughly 5% of naive CD4, 3.5% of naive CD8, roughly 2.4% of memory CD4, and approximately 0.39% of memory CD8 clonotypes were shared across several donors. Pairwise subsampling indicated that sequencing depth was expected to affect the degree of clonotype sharing among donors. Estimated clonotype richness was generally larger for naive than for memory subsets. Even with the large sequencing depth, rarefaction of the sorted-subset datasets indicated that sequencing was incomplete. Only blood was sampled, and tissue TCR repertoires likely differ from those in blood. Because the study included only a small number of donors, the genetic and exposure-history diversity represented was limited.

Using the deep immunoSEQ assay, TCR CDR3 regions were amplified from genomic DNA by multiplex PCR. For each cell subset, the extracted genomic DNA was distributed evenly across all wells of several immunoSEQ 96-well plates, and each plate served as one replicate. For sorted subsets, around 200 ng genomic DNA, equal to 25,000 to 35,000 T cell genomes, was loaded into each replicate PCR. Purified libraries were measured with a Qubit 3.0 fluorometer, size-checked on a Bioanalyzer 2100, and measured again with the KAPA Library Quantification kit. Every immunoSEQ 96-well plate was sequenced on a separate single-read 150-cycle Illumina NextSeq 550 flow cell. Processing in the source paper ran as follows. Because the immunoSEQ output held only junctional sequences and lacked quality scores, the filtering could not match the filtering applied to full-length reads. To assign V/J genes and CDR3, sequences were annotated against IMGT germline references using PyIR, a Python wrapper for IgBLAST v1.9. Reads with weak V/J assignments (E-value above 1e-6), missing CDR3, stop codons, out-of-frame junctions, or ambiguous translated residues were removed. V3J clonotypes were defined as sequences sharing an identical inferred V gene, J gene, and CDR3 amino acid sequence. To compute the percentage overlap between repertoires, the number of shared unique clonotypes was divided by the size of the smaller repertoire. Repertoire richness was assessed with RTK rarefaction, the Chao1 estimator, and Recon v2.1 estimates of unobserved clonotypes. For all TCRbeta clonotypes obtained by the gDNA method from a few donors, generation probabilities were computed with OLGA. TCRdb mirrors the immuneACCESS table, restricted to in-frame sequences. Some clones are absent from its copies; in checked studies, under half trace to an unresolved V gene, and the reason for the others is unknown. V, J and clone size were drawn from that table, and D and trimming were deduced from the DNA. The sample yields millions of clones; more than 80% were counted once. Of the sample, approximately 0.4% falls within the top ten clones.

In this chain, TRBV28 is recombined with TRBJ2-7, with no confidently assigned D gene. The sample consisted of naive CD4+ T cells from PBMCs. What the cell subset or site label conveys for this sample: CD45RA+ positively selected. The TCR was taken from a man younger than 30 in good health. Some clones in this sample may be carry-over from other donors' samples. The sequence in DNA is TGTGCCAGCAGTTTGGGCAGCCCCACCTACGAGCAGTACTTC. It translates to CASSLGSPTYEQYF. With the portions outside the CDR3 filled from the reference TRBV28 and TRBJ2-7 genes, the complete variable region becomes DVKVTQSSRYLVKRTGEKVFLECVQDMDHENMFWYRQDPGLGLRLIYFSYDVKMKEKGDIPEGYSVSREKKERFSLILESASTNQTSMYLCASSLGSPTYEQYFGPGTRLTVT.